Given below is one TCR beta chain in context. Its antigen is still unknown. The table came from immunoSEQ multiplex PCR; TCRdb's copy has only in-frame clones and leaves some out. The sample yields 80,000 to 90,000 clones, 70% to 90% seen once. This sample is drawn from a study of identifying expanded T cells in peripheral blood. Whole-study results and caveats: Technical replicates showed about 1.2 changed clones; two weeks roughly 16; four weeks 19. Clone count variance between approximately 2-week samples rose with total template count.

Deletions cut 4 bases from V and 4 bases from J, with 13 bases between. The CDR3 extends over 14 amino acids. Germline V gives CDR1 SGHAT, CDR2 FQNNGV. Collection occurred without any documented infections or immune events in donors. The TCR originated in a person between 18 and 75 years old in good health. The sequenced material came from blood. The rearrangement joins TRBV11-2 to TRBJ2-5, with D possibly matching TRBD1 (6 bases). The CDR3 coding sequence is TGTGCCAGCAGCTCGAACAGGGTGGGAGAGACCCAGTACTTC. It specifies CASSSNRVGETQYF.